This T cell receptor (beta chain) was sequenced during a study of shared clonotypes between healthy human individuals (dated by TCRdb to the early 2020s). Context from the whole study: A couple of women and a few men aged 18 to 49 years were included in the cohort. Per donor, three plates each were used for CD4 naive and CD4 memory, two for CD8 naive, and one for CD8 memory. The study deeply sequenced blood TCR repertoires of about five healthy adults to estimate repertoire size and the extent of clonotype sharing between individuals. To increase sequencing depth and limit assay-specific biases, TCR repertoire library preparation and sequencing were carried out by different laboratories using diverse techniques. Between about 0.85 and 10 billion PBMCs per donor were obtained by leukapheresis. Points the paper makes about the study in general: Sampling was restricted to blood, and TCR repertoires in tissues likely differ from the TCR repertoires found in blood. Compared with non-shared clonotypes, the clonotypes found in all four sorted-subset donors had higher generation probabilities. The genetic and exposure-history diversity represented was limited by the small number of donors. Larger estimated clonotype richness was generally found for naive subsets than for memory subsets. Incomplete sequencing was indicated by rarefaction of sorted-subset datasets, despite the large sequencing depth. Pairwise subsampling indicated that sequencing depth was expected to affect the degree of clonotype sharing among donors. Approximately 5% of naive CD4, 3% to 4% of naive CD8, approximately 2.2% of memory CD4, and about 0.4% of memory CD8 clonotypes were shared across four donors.

TCR CDR3 regions were amplified from genomic DNA by multiplex PCR using the deep immunoSEQ assay. Extracted genomic DNA from each cell subset was distributed evenly across all wells of several immunoSEQ 96-well plates, and each plate was treated as a replicate. For sorted subsets, each replicate PCR was loaded with roughly 200 ng genomic DNA, equivalent to 30,000 or so T cell genomes. The purified libraries were quantified using a Qubit 3.0 fluorometer, sized with a Bioanalyzer 2100, and then quantified again using the KAPA Library Quantification kit. Each immunoSEQ 96-well plate was sequenced on its own single-read 150-cycle Illumina NextSeq 550 flow cell. Per the original workflow: The immunoSEQ output contained only junctional sequences without quality scores, so filtering could not match that applied to full-length reads. To assign V/J genes and CDR3, sequences were annotated using PyIR, a Python wrapper for IgBLAST v1.9, with IMGT germline references. Reads were filtered out if the reads had weak V/J assignments (E-value above 1e-6), no CDR3, stop codons, out-of-frame junctions, or ambiguous translated residues. V3J clonotypes were defined as sequences sharing an identical inferred V gene, J gene, and CDR3 amino acid sequence. To compute the percentage overlap between repertoires, the number of shared unique clonotypes was divided by the size of the smaller repertoire. RTK rarefaction, the Chao1 estimator, and Recon v2.1 estimates of unobserved clonotypes were used to assess repertoire richness. OLGA was used to compute generation probabilities for all TCRbeta clonotypes that the gDNA method yielded from a few donors. Here the immuneACCESS table is served through TCRdb, limited to in-frame sequences with V and J called. Missing clones are a known gap in these copies; in checked studies unresolved V genes cover under half, and the rest lacks a known reason. D and trimming were read from the DNA, whereas the V and J calls and clone size are those reported in that table. The sample contains about 1.9 million clones, about 94% of them found a single time. The ten largest clones take up 1.5% to 2% of the sample.

CD8 naive samples were obtained by positive selection for CCR7 among CD45RO-negative cells, yielding a CD45RA+CCR7+ population from which TemRA cells were excluded. Donors were healthy HIV-negative adults with no recently reported acute infections or vaccinations. Every donor was a Caucasian adult residing in Nashville, Tennessee, USA. Blood was collected by leukapheresis, and PBMCs were isolated by Ficoll-Histopaque density gradient centrifugation and then cryopreserved in liquid nitrogen vapor phase. Purity and quantity of every magnetically sorted T cell population were checked by analytical flow cytometry. Each sorted fraction had its genomic DNA isolated and then quantified by UV absorbance on a Nanodrop 2000c. A word on this clone: Which antigen it targets is not known. One base away there is no much larger clone; base qualities are not given.

V sheds 1 base and J sheds 7 bases, leaving 16 bases between their ends. In the germline V gene, CDR1 corresponds to MGHRA and CDR2 to YSYEKL. Measured from the cysteine to the phenylalanine, the CDR3 is 15 residues long. The DNA shown is the 45-base CDR3, in frame from base 1. This receptor chain uses TRBV4-1 and TRBJ1-2, and TRBD1 may be the D gene, going by 5 matching bases. The sequencing input was naive CD8+ T cells from PBMCs. Per the publication, the cell subset or site label means: CD45RA+CCR7+. The TCR was taken from a man between 18 and 29 years old in good health. Some clones in this sample may be carry-over from other donors' samples. The nucleotides are TGCGCCAGCAGCCAAGTTTTGGGGGATCCTCGTGGCTACACCTTC. Translated, it gives CASSQVLGDPRGYTF.